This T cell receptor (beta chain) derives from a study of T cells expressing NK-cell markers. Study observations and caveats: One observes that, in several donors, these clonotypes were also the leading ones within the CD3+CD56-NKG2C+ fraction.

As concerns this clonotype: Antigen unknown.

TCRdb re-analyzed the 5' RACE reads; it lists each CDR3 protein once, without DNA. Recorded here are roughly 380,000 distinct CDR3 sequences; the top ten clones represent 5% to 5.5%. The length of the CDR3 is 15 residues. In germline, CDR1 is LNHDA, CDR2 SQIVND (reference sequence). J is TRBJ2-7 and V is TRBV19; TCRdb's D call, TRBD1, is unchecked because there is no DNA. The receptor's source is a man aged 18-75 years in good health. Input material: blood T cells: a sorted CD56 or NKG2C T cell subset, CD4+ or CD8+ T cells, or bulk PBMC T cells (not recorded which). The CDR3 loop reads CASSIPGQGLGEQYF.